Following are 22 T cell receptor beta chains from one sample sequenced in a study of cytomegalovirus exposure and HLA in healthy donors. The study ran its PCR with 60 Vbeta and 13 Jbeta primers. Only in-frame clones appear in the TCRdb table, and some are missing; sequencing was by immunoSEQ multiplex PCR. The sample includes 100,000 to 120,000 clones, about three quarters of them seen just once. The sample taken for sequencing was PBMCs. Every receptor here comes from a middle-aged woman in good health and CMV-seropositive.

The chain carries TRBV19 and TRBJ1-2; 7 bases match TRBD1. This CDR3 has 13 residues. Germline lookup yields CDR1 LNHDA and CDR2 SQIVND (reference sequence). The V gene end was trimmed by 9 bases and the J gene end by 4 bases; junction bases not matched to a gene: 8. The CDR3 DNA is TGTGCCAGCCTACAGGGGTGGCTCTATGGCTACACCTTC. This encodes CASLQGWLYGYTF.

This rearrangement joins TRBV6-5 to TRBJ2-2; 7 bases match TRBD1. The CDR3 has 14 amino acids. The trim removed 1 base at V and 6 bases at J, leaving 2 bases unmatched. Germline V CDR1 and CDR2: MNHEY, SVGAGI. The CDR3 sequence: CASSYFQGAGELFF. The DNA for the CDR3 is TGTGCCAGCAGTTACTTCCAGGGGGCCGGGGAGCTGTTTTTT.

The chain combines TRBV7-2 with TRBJ2-7, with D possibly being TRBD1 (5 bases). In germline, CDR1 is SGHTA, CDR2 FQGNSA. CDR3 length equals 13 residues. V was pared by 3 bases and J by 2 bases, with 8 bases between. This CDR3 reads CASSFGHTYEQYF. CDR3 DNA sequence: TGTGCCAGCAGCTTTGGACACACCTACGAGCAGTACTTC.

This clone was seen more than once but under ten times. The CDR3 bases are TGTGCCAGCAGCTTAGGTTACACTAGCGGGAGGGCCGGGCATGAGCAGTTCTTC. It yields the protein CASSLGYTSGRAGHEQFF. V usage is TRBV7-4 and J usage is TRBJ2-1, with 13 bases lining up with TRBD2. Germline V CDR1 and CDR2: SGHVT, SQSDAQ. The CDR3 is 18 residues long. The V gene end was trimmed by 1 base and the J gene end by 8 bases; junction bases not matched to a gene: 11.

The rearrangement joins TRBV12-5 to TRBJ2-7; 11 bases align to TRBD2. Germline V gene sequence: CDR1 LGHNT, CDR2 FRNRAP. The trim removed 6 bases at V and 0 bases at J, leaving 10 bases unmatched. This CDR3 has 17 residues. Written as DNA, the CDR3 is TGTGCTAGTGGGTTTCTGGGACTAGCGGATAGCTCCTACGAGCAGTACTTC. It yields the protein CASGFLGLADSSYEQYF.

In this sample, this clone turned up once. This chain connects TRBV12-1 to TRBJ2-7; the table's D call, TRBD2, has no DNA check behind it. TRBV12-1 is given as a pseudogene. The CDR3 contains 15 residues. In DNA, the CDR3 is TGTGCCAGCAGCTTCTTGTGTTTAGCGGGACATGAGCAGTACTTC. Translated, it gives CASSFLCLAGHEQYF.

This clone was counted only a few times. This chain uses TRBV27 with TRBJ2-3; no reliable D call. CDR3 length: 13 amino acids. V lost 2 bases and J lost 5, with 8 bases in between. Germline-derived CDR1 and CDR2 are MNHEY and SMNVEV (reference sequence). The CDR3 region has the DNA TGTGCCAGCAGTTTACGCGAGAAAGATACGCAGTATTTT. Amino acids: CASSLREKDTQYF.

This chain uses TRBV5-1 with TRBJ2-5; D gene unclear. The ends were cut back, 0 bases at V and 2 bases at J, with 11 bases in the middle. The CDR3 consists of 15 residues. Germline CDR1 and CDR2: SGHRS and YFSETQ. The chain's CDR3 is CASSLALGGQETQYF. The CDR3, as DNA: TGCGCCAGCAGCTTGGCCTTAGGCGGACAAGAGACCCAGTACTTC.

This rearrangement joins TRBV9 to TRBJ2-1, with D perhaps TRBD2 (5 bases). Trimming pared 3 bases from V and 8 bases from J, leaving 21 bases between. The CDR3 is made up of 16 amino acids. In germline, CDR1 is SGDLS, CDR2 YYNGEE. The CDR3 sequence is CASSAPGLLPTYEQFF. The CDR3 bases are TGTGCCAGCAGCGCACCTGGACTCCTACCTACGTATGAGCAGTTCTTC.

The rearrangement joins TRBV7-8 to TRBJ1-1; D might be TRBD1 (6 bases). The V gene lost 2 bases and the J gene lost 3 bases, with 19 bases spanning the gap. CDR3 size: 17 residues. Germline assignment: CDR1 SGHVS and CDR2 FQNEAQ. The CDR3 is CASSLSRAGVGDTEAFF. The CDR3 DNA is TGTGCCAGCAGCTTATCCCGAGCAGGGGTTGGGGACACTGAAGCTTTCTTT.

The rearrangement uses TRBV27 and TRBJ1-2; D ambiguous. V dropped 5 bases and J dropped 5 bases, with 9 bases sitting between them. Germline loops: CDR1 MNHEY, CDR2 SMNVEV (reference sequence). The CDR3 loop spans 12 amino acids. The CDR3 loop reads CASSGPPYGYTF. Written as DNA, the CDR3 is TGTGCCAGCAGTGGCCCACCTTATGGCTACACCTTC.

A note on this clone: The junction differs from germline at one of its ends, possibly a read error. V usage is TRBV6-1 and J usage is TRBJ2-3, with D possibly TRBD2 on 5 matching bases. From germline, CDR1 is MNHNS and CDR2 SASEGT. The CDR3 consists of 15 residues. DNA of the CDR3: TGTGTCAGCAGTGACGGGGTCGCTAGCACAGATACGCAGTATTTT. Its protein product is CVSSDGVASTDTQYF.

The rearrangement uses TRBV6-8 and TRBJ2-7, with D hard to call. This CDR3 spans 13 amino acids. Trimming shortened V by 6 bases and J by 5 bases, and 14 bases separated the two germline ends. CDR1 and CDR2 (germline): MNHGY, SAAAGT. The CDR3 nucleotides are TGTGCCAGCAGGTTCTACTTTGCAAACGAGCAGTACTTC. Translation gives CASRFYFANEQYF.

V is TRBV28 and J is TRBJ2-6; no reliable D call. Germline-derived CDR1 and CDR2 are MDHEN and SYDVKM. The CDR3 loop spans 16 amino acids. V lost 5 bases and J lost 0, with 11 bases in between. Here the CDR3 reads CASSIAGASGANVLTF. The CDR3 nucleotides are TGTGCCAGCAGTATCGCAGGCGCCTCTGGGGCCAACGTCCTGACTTTC.

The rearrangement joins TRBV29-1 to TRBJ1-1, with 8 bases fitting TRBD1. The CDR3 has 15 residues. V was clipped by 1 base and J by 1 base; unmatched bases: 5. Looked up from germline, CDR1 is SQVTM and CDR2 is ANQGSEA. Here the CDR3 DNA reads TGCAGCGTTGAAGTACACAGGGGGGGGAACACTGAAGCTTTCTTT. This gives the protein CSVEVHRGGNTEAFF.

This clone was detected only a few times. This chain joins TRBV2 and TRBJ1-3, with 11 bases fitting TRBD1. Germline V gives CDR1 SNHLY, CDR2 FYNNEI. Unmatched junction bases numbered 7, after V lost 7 bases and J lost 2 bases. The CDR3 has 16 amino acids. The CDR3 DNA sequence: TGTGCCAGCACCCTGATGGGACAGGGGGCTGGAAACACCATATATTTT. Translated: CASTLMGQGAGNTIYF.

The chain's CDR3 is CASSQEAASYNEQFF. The CDR3 nucleotides read TGCGCCAGCAGCCAAGAGGCGGCATCCTACAATGAGCAGTTCTTC. The gene calls are TRBV4-1 and TRBJ2-1; no firm D call. This CDR3 spans 15 amino acids. V lost 0 bases and J 1 base, leaving 7 bases between the germline ends. Germline lookup yields CDR1 MGHRA and CDR2 YSYEKL.

The chain has TRBV7-9 and TRBJ2-2; tentatively, D is TRBD1 (5 bases). CDR1 and CDR2 from the germline V gene are SEHNR and FQNEAQ (reference sequence). Trimming pared 5 bases from V and 1 base from J, leaving 14 bases between. There are 16 residues in the CDR3. CDR3 sequence: CASSPPTDRNTGELFF. CDR3 nucleotide sequence: TGTGCCAGCAGCCCACCTACCGACAGGAACACCGGGGAGCTGTTTTTT. The full variable domain, in which reference TRBV7-9 and TRBJ2-2 provide the parts outside the CDR3, is DTGVSQNPRHKITKRGQNVTFRCDPISEHNRLYWYRQTLGQGPEFLTYFQNEAQLEKSRLLSDRFSAERPKGSFSTLEIQRTEQGDSAMYLCASSPPTDRNTGELFFGEGSRLTVL.

The gene calls are TRBV5-6 and TRBJ2-3; D ambiguous. CDR3 length equals 12 residues. Trimming took 0 bases from V and 5 from J, leaving 4 bases between them. Germline V gene sequence: CDR1 SGHDT, CDR2 YYEEEE. In DNA form, the CDR3 reads TGTGCCAGCAGCTTGGTTCGAGATACGCAGTATTTT. Translation gives CASSLVRDTQYF. The full variable domain, in which reference TRBV5-6 and TRBJ2-3 provide the parts outside the CDR3, is DAGVTQSPTHLIKTRGQQVTLRCSPKSGHDTVSWYQQALGQGPQFIFQYYEEEERQRGNFPDRFSGHQFPNYSSELNVNALLLGDSALYLCASSLVRDTQYFGPGTRLTVL.

Worth noting for this clone: Different DNA sequences within this sample yield the same CDR3. The rearrangement uses TRBV6-5 and TRBJ1-3, with unresolved D. The CDR3 loop spans 15 amino acids. V lost 0 bases to trimming and J lost 1 base, with 7 bases between them. The germline CDR1 and CDR2 sequences are MNHEY and SVGAGI. The CDR3 coding sequence is TGTGCCAGCAGTTACTCCGCGGGGTCTGGAAACACCATATATTTT. This codes for CASSYSAGSGNTIYF.

The chain employs TRBV7-9 and TRBJ2-5; weak D call: TRBD1 (6 bases). V lost 5 bases and J lost 0, with 16 bases in between. The CDR3 consists of 16 residues. Germline assignment: CDR1 SEHNR and CDR2 FQNEAQ (reference sequence). The CDR3 sequence: CASSQGRGADQETQYF. The CDR3 DNA follows: TGTGCCAGCAGCCAGGGGAGAGGCGCTGACCAAGAGACCCAGTACTTC.

Turning to this clone: Sequence at one end of the junction differs from germline and may be a read error. Other DNA sequences within the sample encode an identical CDR3. The chain combines TRBV28 with TRBJ1-1, with TRBD1 matching over 7 bases. The CDR3 length is 15 residues. CDR1 is MDHEN and CDR2 is SYDVKM in the germline V gene. The CDR3 reads CASSFTRGRNTEAFF. The CDR3 DNA is TGTGCCAGCAGTTTTACTAGGGGGCGGAACACTGAAGCTTTTTTT.